The next 9 T cell receptor beta chains were all read from a single sample in a study of early stage breast cancer tumors. Here immunoSEQ multiplex PCR was the method, and the copy in TCRdb shows in-frame clones only, minus some. The sample has about 14,000 clones, about 81% seen once. The sequenced sample was normal breast tissue next to the tumor. The source of these receptors is a person aged 25 to 40 with breast cancer.

V usage is TRBV19 and J usage is TRBJ1-1; possible D gene TRBD1, 6 bases. Between the trimmed V and J ends, which lost 8 bases and 2 bases, there was a span of 15 bases. In germline, CDR1 is LNHDA, CDR2 SQIVND (reference sequence). This CDR3 region has 14 residues. The CDR3 here is CASLGRDTNTEAFF. DNA of the CDR3: TGTGCCAGTCTGGGCCGGGACACCAACACTGAAGCTTTCTTT.

V usage is TRBV19 and J usage is TRBJ2-1; tentatively, D is TRBD2 (6 bases). Germline CDR1 reads LNHDA; CDR2 reads SQIVND (reference sequence). Trimming cost V 7 bases and J 6 bases, with 19 bases left between them. The length of the CDR3 is 15 residues. CDR3 DNA sequence: TGTGCCAGTACCTATCCGGGAGCCAAGGGCAATGAGCAGTTCTTC. It yields the protein CASTYPGAKGNEQFF.

The chain is built from TRBV6-5 and TRBJ1-1; possibly TRBD1 for D (6 bases). The V gene lost 5 bases and the J gene lost 0 bases, with 10 bases spanning the gap. CDR1 and CDR2 (germline): MNHEY, SVGAGI. CDR3 length: 14 amino acids. CDR3 bases: TGTGCCAGCAGTAACGGACAGATGAACACTGAAGCTTTCTTT. Protein sequence: CASSNGQMNTEAFF.

The chain carries TRBV9 and TRBJ1-4; D gene ambiguous. Germline loops: CDR1 SGDLS, CDR2 YYNGEE. Trimming stripped 0 bases from V and 4 bases from J, with 10 bases between. The CDR3 covers 15 residues. In nucleotides, the CDR3 is TGTGCCAGCAGCGTAGGGTCAGGCCTTAATGAAAAACTGTTTTTT. Translated: CASSVGSGLNEKLFF. The full variable domain, completed using reference TRBV9 and TRBJ1-4, is DSGVTQTPKHLITATGQRVTLRCSPRSGDLSVYWYQQSLDQGLQFLIQYYNGEERAKGNILERFSAQQFPDLHSELNLSSLELGDSALYFCASSVGSGLNEKLFFGSGTQLSVL.

The CDR3 here is CASSLLTGVNTGELFF. The CDR3 DNA sequence: TGTGCCAGCAGCTTACTGACAGGGGTGAACACCGGGGAGCTGTTTTTT. V gene TRBV11-2 combines with J gene TRBJ2-2, with TRBD1 matching 8 bases. The germline V gene has CDR1 SGHAT and CDR2 FQNNGV. The CDR3 is 16 amino acids. The V gene end was trimmed by 2 bases and the J gene end by 1 base; junction bases not matched to a gene: 3.

The chain carries TRBV5-5 and TRBJ2-5; D is unclear. Germline CDR1 reads SGHKS; CDR2 reads YYEKEE (reference sequence). CDR3 size: 16 residues. V was cut by 0 bases and J by 0 bases, with 12 bases left in between. The CDR3 DNA sequence: TGTGCCAGCAGCTTGGAGCAGTTTGGAGACCAAGAGACCCAGTACTTC. As protein: CASSLEQFGDQETQYF.

V usage is TRBV7-2 and J usage is TRBJ1-5, with 12 nucleotides matching TRBD1. J lost 6 bases, V lost 2 bases, and 5 bases had no gene match. Germline V lookup: CDR1 SGHTA, CDR2 FQGNSA. The CDR3 loop spans 16 amino acids. The CDR3 loop reads CASSLTGQGAAQPQHF. As DNA, the CDR3 is TGTGCCAGCAGCTTAACGGGACAGGGGGCCGCTCAGCCCCAGCATTTT.

This rearrangement joins TRBV6-1 to TRBJ2-1; no clear D gene. In germline, CDR1 is MNHNS, CDR2 SASEGT. There are 14 residues in the CDR3. Between the trimmed V and J ends, which lost 5 bases and 0 bases, there was a span of 8 bases. The CDR3 sequence is CASSPPPSYNEQFF. For the CDR3, the DNA is TGTGCCAGCAGTCCCCCACCCTCCTACAATGAGCAGTTCTTC.

The chain has TRBV11-1 and TRBJ2-7; 7 nucleotides agree with TRBD2. V lost 5 bases to trimming and J lost 3 bases; unmatched junction nucleotides: 10. Germline CDR1 and CDR2: SGHAT and FQDESV (reference sequence). This CDR3 is 15 amino acids long. Here the CDR3 reads CASSLRLAAYYEQYF. The CDR3 bases are TGTGCCAGCAGCCTAAGACTAGCTGCCTACTACGAGCAGTACTTC.